The 4 T cell receptor beta chains below come from one sample, sequenced in a study of vaccination and CD4 T cells after COVID-19 (dated by TCRdb to 2021 to 2024). Their specific antigens are unknown. This sample's treatment or condition label indicates: roughly 10-day PBMC culture with coronavirus spike peptide pools or control peptides (ViraFEST assay). Libraries were constructed by PCR. The sequencer listed for this sample is Illumina iSeq 100. At the Johns Hopkins FTIC core, DNA from the cultured CD4+ T cells underwent TCR sequencing with the Oncomine TCR Beta short-read assay. TCRdb reprocessing: public reads trimmed at Q25 with fastp, clones called with MiXCR, in-frame beta chains kept. Merged by CDR3 protein, the rows form single entries marked with the most common genes and DNA. The sample contains fewer than 15,000 distinct CDR3 sequences, 40% to 65% of them found a single time. Of the sample, approximately 10% is held by the ten largest clones.

The sample taken for sequencing was CD4+ T cells from blood, cultured in vitro. Receptors originate from a human donor who had recovered from COVID-19.

This clonotype was recorded only once. The CDR3 DNA sequence: TGTGCCAGCAGTGATGAGGGGGCCCAGCAGTTCTTC. Translated: CASSDEGAQQFF. The gene calls are TRBV2 and TRBJ2-1; 7 nucleotides line up with TRBD1. Germline CDR1 and CDR2: SNHLY and FYNNEI. V was pared by 3 bases and J by 11 bases, with 4 bases of the junction left unmatched. The length of the CDR3 is 12 residues.

In this sample, this clonotype turned up a few times. V gene TRBV20-1 combines with J gene TRBJ2-1; 9 positions match TRBD2. V lost 3 bases and J lost 2; bases outside the gene matches: 8. In germline, CDR1 is DFQATT, CDR2 SNEGSKA (reference sequence). The CDR3 sequence is 16 residues long. In DNA form, the CDR3 reads TGCAGTGCTAGGGTTAGCGGGAGCGGCCCCTACAATGAGCAGTTCTTC. This translates into CSARVSGSGPYNEQFF.

The rearrangement links TRBV20-1 to TRBJ2-7; TRBD2 aligns across 7 bases. CDR3 size: 13 residues. V lost 2 bases and J lost 3; bases outside the gene matches: 4. Germline assignment: CDR1 DFQATT and CDR2 SNEGSKA (reference sequence). The CDR3 spells CSARRAGYYEQYF. CDR3 nucleotide sequence: TGCAGTGCTAGACGAGCGGGGTACTACGAGCAGTACTTC.

The chain recombines TRBV6-5 with TRBJ1-2; no clear D gene. Trimming took 0 bases from V and 0 from J, leaving 5 bases between them. The CDR3 extends over 14 amino acids. The germline gives CDR1 MNHEY, CDR2 SVGAGI. The CDR3 DNA reads as TGTGCCAGCAGTTACTCTCGAGCTAACTATGGCTACACCTTC. Translation: CASSYSRANYGYTF.